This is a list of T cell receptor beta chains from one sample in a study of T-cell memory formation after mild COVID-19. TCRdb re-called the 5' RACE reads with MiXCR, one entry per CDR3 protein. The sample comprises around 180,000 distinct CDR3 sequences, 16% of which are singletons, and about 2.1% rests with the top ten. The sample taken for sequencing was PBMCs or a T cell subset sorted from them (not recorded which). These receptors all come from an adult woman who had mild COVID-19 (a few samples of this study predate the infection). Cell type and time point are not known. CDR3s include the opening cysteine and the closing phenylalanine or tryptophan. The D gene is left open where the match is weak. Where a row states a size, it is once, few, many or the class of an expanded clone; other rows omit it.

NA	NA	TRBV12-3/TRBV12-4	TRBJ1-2	CASRSPETDGYTF	TGTGCCAGCAGGTCCCCGGAGACAGATGGCTACACCTTC
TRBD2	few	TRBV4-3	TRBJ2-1	CASSQGPTSGTYNEQFF	TGCGCCAGCAGCCAAGGGCCGACTAGCGGGACCTACAATGAGCAGTTCTTC
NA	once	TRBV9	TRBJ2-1	CASSATDYNEQFF	TGTGCCAGCAGCGCGACAGACTACAATGAGCAGTTCTTC
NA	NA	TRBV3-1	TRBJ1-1	CASSQFENTEAFF	TGTGCCAGCAGCCAATTTGAGAACACTGAAGCTTTCTTT
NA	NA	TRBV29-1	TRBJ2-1	CSVVTAVPYNEQFF	TGCAGCGTTGTCACAGCCGTCCCTTACAATGAGCAGTTCTTC
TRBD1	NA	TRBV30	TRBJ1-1	CAWSRPTGGAFF	TGTGCCTGGAGTCGCCCGACAGGGGGAGCTTTCTTT
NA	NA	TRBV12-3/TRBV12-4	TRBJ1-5	CASSLRYSNEPQHF	TGTGCCAGCAGTCTTAGATATAGCAATGAGCCCCAGCATTTT
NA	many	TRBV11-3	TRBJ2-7	CASSSGLREQYF	TGTGCCAGCAGCTCGGGGCTACGAGAGCAGTACTTC
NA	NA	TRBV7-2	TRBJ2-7	CASSLYKAYEQYF	TGTGCCAGCAGCTTGTACAAGGCCTACGAGCAGTACTTC
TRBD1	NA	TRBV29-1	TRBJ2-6	CSVVGIGRDSEFSGANVLTF	TGCAGCGTTGTAGGGATCGGCCGGGACAGCGAGTTCTCTGGGGCCAACGTCCTGACTTTC
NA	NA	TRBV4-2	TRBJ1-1	CASSFGQSGTEAFF	TGTGCCAGCAGCTTCGGACAGTCGGGCACTGAAGCTTTCTTT
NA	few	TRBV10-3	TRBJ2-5	CAITPSSWETQYF	TGTGCCATCACGCCCTCGAGCTGGGAGACCCAGTACTTC
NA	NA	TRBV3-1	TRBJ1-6	CASSHLNVQRNSPLHF	TGTGCCAGCAGCCACCTGAACGTCCAGAGAAATTCACCCCTCCACTTT
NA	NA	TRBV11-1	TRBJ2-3	CASRRDSGLTQYF	TGTGCCAGCAGACGGGATTCGGGCCTTACGCAGTATTTT
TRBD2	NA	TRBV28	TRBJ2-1	CASSSPLAGSYNEQFF	TGTGCCAGCAGTTCCCCCCTAGCGGGCTCCTACAATGAGCAGTTCTTC
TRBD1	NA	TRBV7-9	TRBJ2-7	CASREGQGNREQYF	TGTGCCAGCAGGGAGGGACAGGGGAACCGCGAGCAGTACTTC
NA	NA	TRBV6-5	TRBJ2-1	CASSYEGGVPGSEQFF	TGTGCCAGCAGTTACGAAGGCGGGGTCCCAGGAAGTGAGCAGTTCTTC
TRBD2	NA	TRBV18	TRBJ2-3	CASSPPSGVHTDTQYF	TGTGCCAGCTCACCACCTAGCGGGGTACACACAGATACGCAGTATTTT
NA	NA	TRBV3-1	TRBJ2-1	CASSQDNEAEQFF	TGTGCCAGCAGCCAAGATAATGAGGCTGAGCAGTTCTTC
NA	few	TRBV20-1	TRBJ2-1	CSARPPRSSNEQFF	TGCAGTGCTAGGCCTCCCAGGAGCAGCAATGAGCAGTTCTTC
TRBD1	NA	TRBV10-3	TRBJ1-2	CASRQTGTGLYGYTF	TGTGCCTCGAGGCAAACCGGGACAGGGCTTTATGGCTACACCTTC
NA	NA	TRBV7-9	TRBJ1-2	CASSLRVYGYTF	TGTGCCAGCAGCTTACGCGTCTATGGCTACACCTTC
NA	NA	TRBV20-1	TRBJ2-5	CSARDKAGAGQETQYF	TGCAGTGCTAGAGATAAGGCAGGGGCGGGTCAAGAGACCCAGTACTTC
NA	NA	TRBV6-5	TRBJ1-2	CASSYSTSRSPDSPYGYTF	TGTGCCAGCAGTTACTCGACGAGTCGATCTCCGGACAGTCCATATGGCTACACCTTC
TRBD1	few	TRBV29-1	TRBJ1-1	CSVGQGDTEAFF	TGCAGCGTAGGACAGGGAGACACTGAAGCTTTCTTT
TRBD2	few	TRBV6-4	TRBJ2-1	CASSESGNPYNEQFF	TGTGCCAGCAGTGAGAGCGGGAACCCCTACAATGAGCAGTTCTTC
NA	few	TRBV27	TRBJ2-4	CASSPKGLAKNIQYF	TGTGCCAGCAGTCCTAAAGGGCTAGCCAAAAACATTCAGTACTTC
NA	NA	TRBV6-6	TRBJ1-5	CASVPRGGQPQHF	TGTGCCAGCGTACCCAGGGGAGGCCAGCCCCAGCATTTT
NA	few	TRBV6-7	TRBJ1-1	CASSDPPRGFNTEAFF	TGTGCCAGCAGCGATCCGCCGCGTGGTTTTAACACTGAAGCTTTCTTT
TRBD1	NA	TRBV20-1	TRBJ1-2	CSARDVTGNNYGYTF	TGCAGTGCTAGAGACGTGACAGGGAATAACTATGGCTACACCTTC
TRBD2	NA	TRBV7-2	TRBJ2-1	CASSPRGLTSGGAGNEQFF	TGTGCCAGCAGCCCGCGGGGGCTGACTAGCGGGGGGGCGGGCAATGAGCAGTTCTTC
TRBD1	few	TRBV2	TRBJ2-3	CARGTGGTDTQYF	TGTGCCAGAGGGACAGGGGGCACAGATACGCAGTATTTT
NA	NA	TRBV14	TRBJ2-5	CASSQVLPYPQVRQETQYF	TGTGCCAGCAGCCAAGTTCTCCCCTACCCCCAAGTGAGGCAAGAGACCCAGTACTTC
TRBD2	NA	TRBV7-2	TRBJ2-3	CASATSGFTDTQYF	TGTGCCAGCGCGACTAGCGGGTTCACAGATACGCAGTATTTT
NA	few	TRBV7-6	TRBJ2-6	CASSFRGAGANVLTF	TGTGCCAGCAGCTTCAGGGGCGCAGGGGCCAACGTCCTGACTTTC
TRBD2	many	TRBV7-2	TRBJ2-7	CASSLEGAGIATEQYF	TGTGCCAGCAGCTTAGAGGGAGCGGGAATTGCTACCGAGCAGTACTTC
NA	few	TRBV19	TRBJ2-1	CASRQRRSSYNEQFF	TGTGCCAGTAGGCAACGTAGAAGCTCCTACAATGAGCAGTTCTTC
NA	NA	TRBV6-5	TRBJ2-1	CASSFPQANEQFF	TGTGCCAGCAGCTTCCCCCAGGCAAATGAGCAGTTCTTC
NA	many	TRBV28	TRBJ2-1	CASSSYQVNEQFF	TGTGCCAGCAGTTCCTACCAGGTTAATGAGCAGTTCTTC
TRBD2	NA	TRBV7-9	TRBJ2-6	CASSPAGLAGPGANVLTF	TGTGCCAGCAGCCCCGCGGGGCTAGCGGGACCTGGGGCCAACGTCCTGACTTTC
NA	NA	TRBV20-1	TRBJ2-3	CSARRLGTDTQYF	TGCAGTGCTCGGAGATTGGGCACAGATACGCAGTATTTT
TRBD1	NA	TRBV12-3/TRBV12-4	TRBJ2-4	CASTGQGALAKNIQYF	TGTGCCAGCACCGGACAGGGGGCACTAGCCAAAAACATTCAGTACTTC
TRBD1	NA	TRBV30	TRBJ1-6	CAWSLEDRYSPLHF	TGTGCCTGGAGTTTGGAGGACAGGTATTCACCCCTCCACTTT
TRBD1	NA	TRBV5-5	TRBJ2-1	CASSHVYYDRGSSSSYNEQFF	TGTGCCAGCAGCCACGTCTACTACGACAGGGGCTCTTCCAGCTCCTACAATGAGCAGTTCTTC
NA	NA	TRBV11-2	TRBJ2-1	CASSLLGKREQFF	TGTGCCAGCAGCCTACTTGGAAAGCGGGAGCAGTTCTTC
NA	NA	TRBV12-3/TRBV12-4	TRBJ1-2	CASSLAPGPYGYTF	TGTGCCAGCAGTTTAGCGCCGGGGCCTTATGGCTACACCTTC
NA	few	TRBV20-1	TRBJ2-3	CSATFLEFSSTDTQYF	TGCAGTGCTACCTTCCTAGAATTTTCTAGCACAGATACGCAGTATTTT
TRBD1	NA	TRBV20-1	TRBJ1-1	CSAKKQGVDTEAFF	TGCAGTGCTAAAAAACAGGGGGTCGACACTGAAGCTTTCTTT
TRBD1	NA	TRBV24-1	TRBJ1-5	CATSDPTGGPGQPQHF	TGTGCCACCAGTGACCCCACAGGGGGCCCGGGTCAGCCCCAGCATTTT
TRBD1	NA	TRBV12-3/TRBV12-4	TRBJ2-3	CASRDRTGIFLDTQYF	TGTGCCAGCAGGGATAGGACAGGGATCTTCTTAGATACGCAGTATTTT
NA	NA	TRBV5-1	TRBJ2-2	CASSSLANANTGELFF	TGCGCCAGCAGCTCCCTAGCCAATGCGAACACCGGGGAGCTGTTTTTT
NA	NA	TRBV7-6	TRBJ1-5	CASSQGNQPQHF	TGTGCCAGCAGCCAGGGAAACCAGCCCCAGCATTTT
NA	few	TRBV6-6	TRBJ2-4	CASSRPRDKKNIQYF	TGTGCCAGCAGTCGACCCCGGGACAAAAAAAACATTCAGTACTTC
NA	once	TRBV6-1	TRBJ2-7	CASRASRDRYEQYF	TGTGCCAGCAGAGCATCCCGGGACCGCTACGAGCAGTACTTC
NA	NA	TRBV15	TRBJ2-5	CATSRDRGEETQYF	TGTGCCACCAGCAGAGACAGGGGCGAAGAGACCCAGTACTTC